The 18 T cell receptor beta chains in this list originate from one sample, sequenced in a study of T cell responses to AZD1222 COVID-19 vaccine. Sequencing used immunoSEQ multiplex PCR; TCRdb keeps in-frame clones, though not all of them. This table has some 180,000 clones, about 93% appearing once. The sequenced sample was peripheral blood, obtained 28 days after the second dose of the MenACWY control vaccine. Receptor source: an adult who received the MenACWY meningococcal vaccine as a control.

The chain links TRBV7-8 to TRBJ1-6; D not resolved. Trimming took off 7 bases at V and 7 bases at J, with 11 bases between the two ends. Germline-derived CDR1 and CDR2 are SGHVS and FQNEAQ. The CDR3 extends over 13 amino acids. CDR3 residues: CASKWGGNSPLHF. CDR3 in DNA: TGTGCCAGCAAATGGGGTGGGAATTCACCCCTCCACTTT.

The table lists this clone with a few counts. This rearrangement joins TRBV19 to TRBJ1-2; 8 nucleotides match TRBD1. V shed 6 bases, J shed 2 bases, and the junction held 8 bases outside the gene matches. Germline CDR1 LNHDA, CDR2 SQIVND (reference sequence). This CDR3 is 15 amino acids long. Here the CDR3 reads CASRDTGGRNYGYTF. The DNA of the CDR3 is TGTGCCAGTAGAGATACAGGGGGAAGAAACTATGGCTACACCTTC.

The rearrangement uses TRBV7-2 and TRBJ1-1; the D is unclear. V shed 6 bases and J shed 5 bases, with 13 bases lying between them. This CDR3 spans 13 amino acids. Germline-derived CDR1 and CDR2 are SGHTA and FQGNSA. CDR3 sequence: CASRTRAGTEAFF. DNA of the CDR3: TGTGCCAGCAGAACTCGGGCGGGGACTGAAGCTTTCTTT. Full variable domain (rest looked up from reference TRBV7-2 and TRBJ1-1): GAGVSQSPSNKVTEKGKDVELRCDPISGHTALYWYRQSLGQGLEFLIYFQGNSAPDKSGLPSDRFSAERTGGSVSTLTIQRTQQEDSAVYLCASRTRAGTEAFFGQGTRLTVV.

The V call is TRBV2, the J call TRBJ2-2; the D gene is possibly TRBD2 (7 bases). Germline-derived CDR1 and CDR2 are SNHLY and FYNNEI. The CDR3 contains 16 residues. V lost 4 bases and J lost 3, with 15 bases in between. CDR3 sequence: CASSVLGGPDTGELFF. As DNA, the CDR3 is TGTGCCAGCAGTGTTTTGGGGGGGCCGGACACCGGGGAGCTGTTTTTT.

The rearrangement links TRBV19 to TRBJ2-7; no definite D call. The CDR3 is 16 amino acids. V was trimmed by 3 bases and J by 1 base, leaving 16 bases between them. Germline V gives CDR1 LNHDA, CDR2 SQIVND (reference sequence). CDR3 in amino acids: CASSIGPFDGSYEQYF. The DNA of the CDR3 is TGTGCCAGTAGTATCGGGCCCTTCGACGGATCCTACGAGCAGTACTTC.

Comment on this clone: One end of the junction does not line up with germline, which may come from a read error. The CDR3 spells CASTLAAGSSGNQPQHF. The CDR3 region has the DNA TGTGCCAGCACCTTAGCCGCCGGGTCTAGTGGCAATCAGCCCCAGCATTTT. V usage is TRBV7-6 and J usage is TRBJ1-5, with D hard to call. The CDR3 has 17 amino acids. In germline, CDR1 is SGHVS, CDR2 FNYEAQ. The full variable domain, completed using reference TRBV7-6 and TRBJ1-5, is GAGVSQSPRYKVTKRGQDVALRCDPISGHVSLYWYRQALGQGPEFLTYFNYEAQQDKSGLPNDRFSAERPEGSISTLTIQRTEQRDSAMYRCASTLAAGSSGNQPQHFGDGTRLSIL.

V gene TRBV29-1 combines with J gene TRBJ1-2; 8 bases are a match to TRBD1. The CDR3 extends over 14 amino acids. Per germline, CDR1 SQVTM and CDR2 ANQGSEA. V was clipped by 6 bases and J by 4 bases; unmatched bases: 10. DNA of the CDR3: TGCAGCGTCTCAAGGCAGGGGGCTGTCTATGGCTACACCTTC. Amino acids: CSVSRQGAVYGYTF.

This clone was observed a few times. The V and J genes are TRBV7-9 and TRBJ1-4, with 7 bases identical to TRBD1. This CDR3 spans 14 amino acids. Trimming cost V 4 bases and J 7 bases; bases outside gene matches: 6. The germline gives CDR1 SEHNR, CDR2 FQNEAQ (reference sequence). DNA for the CDR3: TGTGCCAGCAGCTGGGACAGCCCAAGTGAAAAACTGTTTTTT. This sequence encodes CASSWDSPSEKLFF. Full variable domain (remainder filled in from reference TRBV7-9 and TRBJ1-4): DTGVSQNPRHKITKRGQNVTFRCDPISEHNRLYWYRQTLGQGPEFLTYFQNEAQLEKSRLLSDRFSAERPKGSFSTLEIQRTEQGDSAMYLCASSWDSPSEKLFFGSGTQLSVL.

The CDR3 coding sequence is TGTGCCAGCGGAGCGGGAAACACCATATATTTT. It is translated as CASGAGNTIYF. The rearrangement joins TRBV2 to TRBJ1-3; D gene ambiguous. Trimming took off 8 bases at V and 4 bases at J, with 6 bases between the two ends. CDR3 length: 11 amino acids. From germline, CDR1 is SNHLY and CDR2 FYNNEI.

A remark on this clone: Other DNA variants within this sample encode the same CDR3. V gene TRBV5-4 combines with J gene TRBJ2-1; 9 bases line up with TRBD2. Germline CDR1 and CDR2: SGHNT and YYREEE (reference sequence). The CDR3 is 15 residues long. V lost 2 bases, J lost 4 bases, and 4 bases stayed unmatched. CDR3 sequence reads: CASSLAGGLYNEQFF. The CDR3 DNA reads TGTGCCAGCAGCTTAGCGGGGGGCCTTTACAATGAGCAGTTCTTC.

This chain joins TRBV27 and TRBJ1-2; 9 bases are shared with TRBD1. V dropped 3 bases and J dropped 4; count of bases not matched to a gene: 3. The V gene's germline CDR1 is MNHEY and CDR2 SMNVEV (reference sequence). The CDR3 extends over 14 amino acids. CDR3 amino acids: CASSLGQGGYGYTF. CDR3 DNA: TGTGCCAGCAGTTTGGGACAGGGCGGCTATGGCTACACCTTC.

This rearrangement joins TRBV30 to TRBJ1-6; maybe TRBD1 (6 bases). The CDR3 extends over 14 amino acids. The V gene lost 0 bases and the J gene lost 7 bases, with 10 bases spanning the gap. From germline, CDR1 is GTSNPN and CDR2 SVGIG (reference sequence). CDR3 residues: CAWSVGGGNSPLHF. The CDR3 DNA is TGTGCCTGGAGTGTAGGGGGGGGGAATTCACCCCTCCACTTT.

V is TRBV27 and J is TRBJ2-3; D not resolved. The germline CDR1 and CDR2 sequences are MNHEY and SMNVEV (reference sequence). V lost 6 bases, J lost 2 bases, and 3 bases lay in between. The CDR3 covers 11 residues. CDR3 sequence reads: CASRYTDTQYF. The CDR3 DNA is TGTGCCAGCAGATACACAGATACGCAGTATTTT.

This rearrangement joins TRBV5-4 to TRBJ2-7; no firm D call. CDR3 length equals 16 residues. Germline V gives CDR1 SGHNT, CDR2 YYREEE (reference sequence). V was trimmed by 0 bases and J by 5 bases, leaving 18 bases between them. CDR3 coding DNA: TGTGCCAGCAGCTTGGCCGGTGGGGTCGGACGCCACGAGCAGTACTTC. It translates to CASSLAGGVGRHEQYF.

The chain recombines TRBV7-8 with TRBJ2-3; D is ambiguous. Germline loops: CDR1 SGHVS, CDR2 FQNEAQ. V was clipped by 5 bases and J by 6 bases, with 6 bases between them. This CDR3 region has 11 residues. This chain's CDR3 is CASSPNDTQYF. Written as DNA, the CDR3 is TGTGCCAGCAGCCCGAACGATACGCAGTATTTT.

The rearrangement uses TRBV5-1 and TRBJ2-1; 7 bases agree with TRBD1. The germline CDR1 and CDR2 sequences are SGHRS and YFSETQ. This CDR3 spans 13 amino acids. The V and J ends lost 3 bases and 9 bases, in that order; junction bases with no gene match: 6. CDR3 amino acids: CASSSGQQVEQFF. The CDR3, as DNA: TGCGCCAGCAGCTCGGGACAGCAGGTTGAGCAGTTCTTC.

V usage is TRBV3-1 (or the pseudogene TRBV3-2) and J usage is TRBJ1-1; unclear D gene. V was shortened by 6 bases and J by 0 bases, with 8 bases between the two germline ends. Germline lookup yields CDR1 LGHDT and CDR2 YNNKEL (reference sequence). The CDR3 has 13 amino acids. CDR3 residues: CASSSLLNTEAFF. The CDR3 region has the DNA TGTGCCAGCAGTTCGCTTCTGAACACTGAAGCTTTCTTT.

The CDR3 reads CASSLAGAGNEQFF. In DNA, the CDR3 is TGTGCCAGCAGCTTAGCGGGTGCGGGAAATGAGCAGTTCTTC. V gene TRBV11-1 combines with J gene TRBJ2-1; TRBD2 might be the D (6 bases). The germline gives CDR1 SGHAT, CDR2 FQDESV (reference sequence). This CDR3 has 14 amino acids. Trimming took off 0 bases at V and 7 bases at J, with 10 bases between the two ends.